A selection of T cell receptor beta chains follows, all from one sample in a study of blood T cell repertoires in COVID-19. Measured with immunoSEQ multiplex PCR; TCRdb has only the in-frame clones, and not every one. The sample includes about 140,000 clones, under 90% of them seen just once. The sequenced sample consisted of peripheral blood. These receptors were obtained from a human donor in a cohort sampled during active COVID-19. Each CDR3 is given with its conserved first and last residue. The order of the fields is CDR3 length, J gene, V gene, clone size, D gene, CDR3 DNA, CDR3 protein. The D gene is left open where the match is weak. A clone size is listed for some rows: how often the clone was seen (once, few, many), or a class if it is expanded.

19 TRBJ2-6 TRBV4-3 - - TGCGCCAGCAGCACCGGCTCCTGGGGGGTCTTTTACGGGGCCAACGTCCTGACTTTC CASSTGSWGVFYGANVLTF
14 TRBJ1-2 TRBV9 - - TGTGCCAGCAGCGTAGGACCGGGGGAGGGCGGCTACACCTTC CASSVGPGEGGYTF
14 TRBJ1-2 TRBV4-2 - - TGTGCCAGCAGCCAAGGGGAACAGGGCTATGGCTACACCTTC CASSQGEQGYGYTF
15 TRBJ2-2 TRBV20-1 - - TGCAGTGCTAGTGGTCAAACATTAAACACCGGGGAGCTGTTTTTT CSASGQTLNTGELFF
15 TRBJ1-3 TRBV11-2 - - TGTGCCAGCAGCATAGACCTTAGCTCTGGAAACACCATATATTTT CASSIDLSSGNTIYF
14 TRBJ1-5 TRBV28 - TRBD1 TGTGCCAGCAGGCGAACAGGGGGCACTCAGCCCCAGCATTTT CASRRTGGTQPQHF
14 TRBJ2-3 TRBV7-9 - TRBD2 TGTGCCAGCAGGAATAGCGGGAGTGCAGATACGCAGTATTTT CASRNSGSADTQYF
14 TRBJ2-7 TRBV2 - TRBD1 TGTGCCAGCAGTTTTTGGGGACAGAGCTACGAGCAGTACTTC CASSFWGQSYEQYF
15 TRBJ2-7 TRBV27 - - TGTGCCAGCAGTGGGACAGGGAGCGGGGGTTACGAGCAGTACTTC CASSGTGSGGYEQYF
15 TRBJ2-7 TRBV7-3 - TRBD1 TGTGCCAGCAGCTTAGGGACAGGGAGTCCCTACGAGCAGTACTTC CASSLGTGSPYEQYF
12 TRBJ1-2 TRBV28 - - TGTGCCACCAGACTTAACAGAGAAGGCTACACCTTC CATRLNREGYTF
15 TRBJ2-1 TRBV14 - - TGTGCCAGCAGCCGGTTTTACAGTACGTCCAATGAGCAGTTCTTC CASSRFYSTSNEQFF
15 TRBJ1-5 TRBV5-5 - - TGTGCCAGCAGCTTGACGGGTAATAGCAATCAGCCCCAGCATTTT CASSLTGNSNQPQHF
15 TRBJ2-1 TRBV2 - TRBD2 TGTGCCAGCAGTATTGCTAGCGGCTCCTACAATGAGCAGTTCTTC CASSIASGSYNEQFF
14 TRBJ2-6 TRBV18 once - TGTGCCAGCTCAGACAGCTCTGGGGCCAACGTCCTGACTTTC CASSDSSGANVLTF
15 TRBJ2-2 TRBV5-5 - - TGTGCCAGCAGCCCTTGGCCCACCCACACCGGGGAGCTGTTTTTT CASSPWPTHTGELFF
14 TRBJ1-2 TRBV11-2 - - TGTGCCAGCAGCTTAGCGTCAGGGATCTATGGCTACACCTTC CASSLASGIYGYTF
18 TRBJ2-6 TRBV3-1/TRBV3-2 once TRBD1 TGTGCCAGCAGCTCCCGGACAGGTTCCAACTCTGGGGCCAACGTCCTGACTTTC CASSSRTGSNSGANVLTF
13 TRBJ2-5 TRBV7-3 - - TGTGCCAGCAGCGTGCTACCCCGGGAGACCCAGTACTTC CASSVLPRETQYF
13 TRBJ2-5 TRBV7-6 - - TGTGCCAGCAGCTTAGGTCGGCAAGAGACCCAGTACTTC CASSLGRQETQYF
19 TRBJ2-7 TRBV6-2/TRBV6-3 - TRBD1 TGTGCCAGCAGTTACGGACAGGGACGGGGACGGGTAGACACCTACGAGCAGTACTTC CASSYGQGRGRVDTYEQYF
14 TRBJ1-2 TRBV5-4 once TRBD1 TGTGCCAGCAGCTCGGGACAGGGGGAAAACGGCTACACCTTC CASSSGQGENGYTF
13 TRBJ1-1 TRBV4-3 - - TGCGCCAGCAGCCAAGAACGGGATTGGGTAAATTTCTTT CASSQERDWVNFF
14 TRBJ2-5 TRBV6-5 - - TGTGCCAGCAGTTACTCGCTACACCAAGAGACCCAGTACTTC CASSYSLHQETQYF
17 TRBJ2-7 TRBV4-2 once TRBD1 TGTGCCAGCAGCCAAGCCTTAACTTGGGACAGCTCCTACGAGCAGTACTTC CASSQALTWDSSYEQYF
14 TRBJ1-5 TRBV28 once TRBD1 TGTGCCAGCACCCAGGGGGGAGGCAATCAGCCCCAGCATTTT CASTQGGGNQPQHF
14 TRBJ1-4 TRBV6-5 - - TGTGCCAGCAGACCTCGGCAGGCTAATGAAAAACTGTTTTTT CASRPRQANEKLFF
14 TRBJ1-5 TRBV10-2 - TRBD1 TGCGCCAGCAGTTTCACAGGGGGCAATCAGCCCCAGCATTTT CASSFTGGNQPQHF
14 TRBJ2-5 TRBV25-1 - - TGTGCCAGCACTCCGCAGGGTGGCCCAGAGACCCAGTACTTC CASTPQGGPETQYF
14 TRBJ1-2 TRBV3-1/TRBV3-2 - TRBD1 TGTGCCAGCAGCCAAGTCTCGACAGGGTATGGCTACACCTTC CASSQVSTGYGYTF
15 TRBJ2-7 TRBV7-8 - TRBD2 TGTGCCAGCAGCCTTAGCGGGAGGACCACCTACGAGCAGTACTTC CASSLSGRTTYEQYF
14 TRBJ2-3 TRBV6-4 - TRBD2 TGTGCCAGCAGTGTAGCGGGAGACACAGATACGCAGTATTTT CASSVAGDTDTQYF
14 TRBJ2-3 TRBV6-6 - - TGTGCCAGCAGTTACTCAGGGGACACAGATACGCAGTATTTT CASSYSGDTDTQYF
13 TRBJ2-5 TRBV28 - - TGTGCCAGCAGTGCGGCAGTTCTAGAGACCCAGTACTTC CASSAAVLETQYF
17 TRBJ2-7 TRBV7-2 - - TGTGCCAGCAGCTTATGGGCTAGCTCCCCACCCAACTACGAGCAGTACTTC CASSLWASSPPNYEQYF
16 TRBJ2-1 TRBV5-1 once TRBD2 TGCGCCAGCAGCTACTTTAGCGGGAGTGGGTACAATGAGCAGTTCTTC CASSYFSGSGYNEQFF
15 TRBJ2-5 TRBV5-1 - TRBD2 TGCGCCAGCAGCTCCCCCGGCGGGAGTCAGGAGACCCAGTACTTC CASSSPGGSQETQYF
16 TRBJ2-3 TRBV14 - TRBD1 TGTGCCAGCAGCCAAGATCTAGGACAGGGGCCAGATACGCAGTATTTT CASSQDLGQGPDTQYF
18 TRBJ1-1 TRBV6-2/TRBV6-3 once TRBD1 TGTGCCAGCAGTTACGGCCGACAGGGACGTTTAATGAACACTGAAGCTTTCTTT CASSYGRQGRLMNTEAFF
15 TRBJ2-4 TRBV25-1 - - TGTGCCAGCAGTGAACCCCCGGGTATGGTCGACATTCAGTACTTC CASSEPPGMVDIQYF